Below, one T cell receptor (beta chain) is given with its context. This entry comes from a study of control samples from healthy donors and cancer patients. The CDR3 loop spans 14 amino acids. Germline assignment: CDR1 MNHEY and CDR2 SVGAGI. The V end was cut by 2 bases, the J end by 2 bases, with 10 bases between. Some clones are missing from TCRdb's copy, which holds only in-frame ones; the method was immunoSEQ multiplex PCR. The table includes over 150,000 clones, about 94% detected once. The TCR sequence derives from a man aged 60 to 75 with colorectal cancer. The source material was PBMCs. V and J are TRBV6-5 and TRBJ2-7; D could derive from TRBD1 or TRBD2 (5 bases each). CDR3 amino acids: CASSYRQGPYEQYF. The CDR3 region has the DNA TGTGCCAGCAGTTACAGGCAGGGACCCTACGAGCAGTACTTC.